The clone carrying this TCR beta chain occurred once. Its antigen is not known. Assay: immunoSEQ multiplex PCR; the TCRdb copy retains only in-frame clones and omits some. The sample comprises approximately 78,000 clones, over 75% of which are singletons, and under 9.5% rests with the top ten. These data belong to a study of graft-versus-host responses after intestinal transplantation. Overall study findings and caveats: Graft-donor T cell macrochimerism coincided with high graft-versus-host to host-versus-graft clonal ratios in allografts.

V was trimmed by 2 bases and J by 6 bases, leaving 9 bases between them. This CDR3 has 12 amino acids. Germline loops: CDR1 SGHNT, CDR2 YYREEE (reference sequence). The sample was unstimulated CD8+ T cells sorted from spleen or lymph node cells, taken before transplant. The sequence was collected from a human donor who was the organ donor for an intestinal transplant. The chain couples TRBV5-4 to TRBJ2-7; D is uncertain. The CDR3 sequence: CASSFGDIEQYF. The CDR3 DNA follows: TGTGCCAGCAGCTTTGGGGATATCGAGCAGTACTTC.